This is a list of T cell receptor beta chains from one sample in a study of shared clonotypes between healthy human individuals. The data were produced by immunoSEQ multiplex PCR, yet TCRdb's version contains in-frame clones alone and is incomplete. This table holds some 2.1 million clones, about 94% found once. The specimen sequenced was naive CD8+ T cells sorted from blood. These receptors originate from a man aged 18 to 30 in good health. CDR3s include the opening cysteine and the closing phenylalanine or tryptophan. Each record gives: J gene, D gene, clone size, V gene, CDR3 DNA, CDR3 protein. A D gene is named only where the DNA matches it firmly. The size entry is marked missing in some rows and otherwise reads once, few, many or a size class.

TRBJ2-7	NA	NA	TRBV28	TGTGCCAGCAGTTTAGTCAGATATACCTACGAGCAGTACTTC	CASSLVRYTYEQYF
TRBJ1-1	NA	NA	TRBV5-1	TGCGCCAGCAGTCTCGGGGACCCCATGAACACTGAAGCTTTCTTT	CASSLGDPMNTEAFF
TRBJ1-4	NA	NA	TRBV4-1	TGCGCCAGCAGCCAACCTAGGACAGAGATTAATGAAAAACTGTTTTTT	CASSQPRTEINEKLFF
TRBJ2-3	NA	NA	TRBV6-5	TGTGCCAGCAGTTACGGGTGGAACACAGATACGCAGTATTTT	CASSYGWNTDTQYF
TRBJ2-7	NA	NA	TRBV28	TGTGCCAGCAGTTTATCTCGGTACTACGAGCAGTACTTC	CASSLSRYYEQYF
TRBJ2-7	NA	NA	TRBV7-2	TGTGCCAGCAGCTTAAGGCTAGCGTGGGAGCAGTACTTC	CASSLRLAWEQYF
TRBJ2-3	TRBD2	NA	TRBV10-3	TGTGCCACCCCGGTAGCGGGGGACTCAAACACAGATACGCAGTATTTT	CATPVAGDSNTDTQYF
TRBJ2-7	TRBD1	NA	TRBV30	TGTGCCTGGAGTGTGGGACAGGGGGCTGTCGAGCAGTACTTC	CAWSVGQGAVEQYF
TRBJ1-2	TRBD1	NA	TRBV29-1	TGCAGCGTTGGAGGGGGCCTTCCCTATGGCTACACCTTC	CSVGGGLPYGYTF
TRBJ2-1	TRBD2	NA	TRBV6-4	TGTGCCAGCAGTCAATTAGCGGGAGGTGATGAGCAGTTCTTC	CASSQLAGGDEQFF
TRBJ2-7	NA	NA	TRBV29-1	TGCAGCGTTGGACAGTTCTCCTACGAGCAGTACTTC	CSVGQFSYEQYF
TRBJ1-1	NA	NA	TRBV19	TGTGCCAGTAGCCCAAGATCGAACACTGAAGCTTTCTTT	CASSPRSNTEAFF
TRBJ2-7	NA	NA	TRBV5-6	TGTGCCAGCAGCTTGGCGAGACAGGCGTACTACGAGCAGTACTTC	CASSLARQAYYEQYF
TRBJ2-2	NA	NA	TRBV7-6	TGTGCCAGCAGCTTAGTATCCTTTTGGGACACCGGGGAGCTGTTTTTT	CASSLVSFWDTGELFF
TRBJ2-7	NA	NA	TRBV5-1	TGCGCCAGCAGCTTGACACCGTTATCGGGCGAGCAGTACTTC	CASSLTPLSGEQYF
TRBJ2-3	NA	NA	TRBV4-3	TGCGCCAGCAGCCAAGAAGCTAGTTTCACAGATACGCAGTATTTT	CASSQEASFTDTQYF
TRBJ2-4	NA	NA	TRBV7-9	TGTGCCAGCAGCCCCGCGCGTGGGCTAGCCAAAAACATTCAGTACTTC	CASSPARGLAKNIQYF
TRBJ2-7	NA	once	TRBV7-6	TGTGCCAGCAGCTTAGCCGGGGGCAGGGGGGACGAGCAGTACTTC	CASSLAGGRGDEQYF
TRBJ2-2	TRBD2	NA	TRBV7-8	TGTGCCAGCAGCCATGGACTAGCGGGGACAAACACCGGGGAGCTGTTTTTT	CASSHGLAGTNTGELFF
TRBJ2-7	NA	once	TRBV5-1	TGCGCCAGCAGCTTGGGCCCCGACACCAAGTCCTACGAGCAGTACTTC	CASSLGPDTKSYEQYF
TRBJ1-1	NA	NA	TRBV7-2	TGTGCCAGCAGCTTAGCCCTGGCAGGGAACACTGAAGCTTTCTTT	CASSLALAGNTEAFF
TRBJ2-7	TRBD1	NA	TRBV15	TGTGCCACCAGCAGAGATAAGGGGACAGGGGCTACCCAGAACTTC	CATSRDKGTGATQNF
TRBJ2-3	TRBD1	NA	TRBV18	TGTGCCAGCTCACCACTGATCTCGGACAGGGGAGAAGATACGCAGTATTTT	CASSPLISDRGEDTQYF
TRBJ2-1	NA	NA	TRBV7-9	TGTGCCAGCAGCCGAGACCTTATGGGGACACCCTACAATGAGCAGTTCTTC	CASSRDLMGTPYNEQFF
TRBJ1-3	NA	NA	TRBV6-5	TGTGCCAGCAGTTACGGAGCAGGGTACCCTGGAAACACCATATATTTT	CASSYGAGYPGNTIYF
TRBJ2-1	NA	NA	TRBV5-4	TGTGCCAGCAGCAGCACCGGGACAACTTTCGGATACAATGAGCAGTTCTTC	CASSSTGTTFGYNEQFF
TRBJ2-7	TRBD2	NA	TRBV2	TGTGCCAGCAGCACTCTTGGACTAGCGGGGTTGGAGCAGTACTTC	CASSTLGLAGLEQYF
TRBJ2-7	TRBD1	NA	TRBV30	TGTGCCTGGACGCTGACAGGGGCGTCCGAGCAGTACTTC	CAWTLTGASEQYF
TRBJ2-7	NA	NA	TRBV27	TGTGCCAGCAGTTTAAAGGGCAGATACGAGCAGTACTTC	CASSLKGRYEQYF
TRBJ1-5	NA	NA	TRBV2	TGTGCCAGCACCGGGACGGCCGAATTTTTCCTTAATCAGCCCCAGCATTTT	CASTGTAEFFLNQPQHF
TRBJ1-6	TRBD1	NA	TRBV11-2	TGTGCCAGCAGCTTAGATTGGACAGGGTTAGCTTCACCCCTCCACTTT	CASSLDWTGLASPLHF
TRBJ2-7	TRBD2	once	TRBV6-5	TGTGCCAGCAGTTGGACTAGCGGGAGGGCCGAGCAGTACTTC	CASSWTSGRAEQYF
TRBJ2-4	NA	NA	TRBV29-1	TGCAGCGGATACAGGGGGGAGGGAAACATTCAGTACTTC	CSGYRGEGNIQYF
TRBJ2-2	NA	NA	TRBV27	TGTGCCAGCACCCCAAGACCTTCCGTGGGCACCGGGGAGCTGTTTTTT	CASTPRPSVGTGELFF
TRBJ2-3	TRBD2	NA	TRBV18	TGTGCCAGCTCACAAAGCTTCGGGGACTATAGCACAGATACGCAGTATTTT	CASSQSFGDYSTDTQYF
TRBJ2-4	TRBD1	NA	TRBV7-9	TGTGCCAGCAGCACACGGACAGGCGGGCGGGACATTCAGTACTTC	CASSTRTGGRDIQYF
TRBJ1-2	NA	NA	TRBV6-5	TGTGCCAGCAGTTACGGAGACAGCTATGGCTACACCTTC	CASSYGDSYGYTF
TRBJ2-7	NA	NA	TRBV7-6	TGTGCCAGCAGCTTAGACCGAACCTACGAGCAGTACTTC	CASSLDRTYEQYF
TRBJ1-4	TRBD1	NA	TRBV27	TGTGCCAGCAGTTTACGACAGGGGGATGAAAAACTGTTTTTT	CASSLRQGDEKLFF
TRBJ1-4	NA	NA	TRBV4-3	TGCGCCAGCAGCCAAGACGGCCGGGGGTCTAATGAAAAACTGTTTTTT	CASSQDGRGSNEKLFF
TRBJ2-2	NA	NA	TRBV7-6	TGTGCCAGCAGCACGACAAACAGGGATGACGGGGAGCTGTTTTTT	CASSTTNRDDGELFF
TRBJ2-7	TRBD1	NA	TRBV12-5	TGTGCTAGTGGTTTACCAACCGGGACAGGCTACGAGCAGTACTTC	CASGLPTGTGYEQYF
TRBJ2-3	NA	NA	TRBV5-6	TGTGCCAGCAGCTTGAGACAGGCTAGCACAGATACGCAGTATTTT	CASSLRQASTDTQYF
TRBJ2-7	NA	NA	TRBV4-1	TGCGCCAGCAGCCAAGAGTCCCCCTACGAGCAGTACTTC	CASSQESPYEQYF
TRBJ1-2	NA	NA	TRBV11-2	TGTGCCAGCAGCCCCGGTACGGTCTATGGCTACACCTTC	CASSPGTVYGYTF
TRBJ2-3	TRBD2	NA	TRBV9	TGTGCCAGCAGCGAGGGGACTAGCGGAATTAGCACAGATACGCAGTATTTT	CASSEGTSGISTDTQYF